One sample yielded the 2 T cell receptor beta chains listed below, sequenced in a study of blood T cell repertoires in COVID-19 (dated by TCRdb to 2020 to 2021). Libraries were built with the immunoSEQ multiplex PCR assay. Sourced from immuneACCESS, this table was stored by TCRdb with only in-frame sequences that have V and J called. A share of the clones is absent; for the studies checked, an unresolved V gene accounts for under half, and the remainder has no known explanation. The sample includes 95,000 to 100,000 clones, with 70% to 85% observed a single time. The top ten clonotypes cover more than 20% of the sample. The sample comprised peripheral blood. These receptors were taken from a human donor in a cohort sampled during active COVID-19.

The genes are TRBV5-1 and TRBJ2-1, with TRBD1 as a possible D gene (5 bases). V was cut by 1 base and J by 7 bases, with 15 bases left in between. Germline V gene lookup returns CDR1 SGHRS and CDR2 YFSETQ. The CDR3 length is 15 residues. Here the CDR3 DNA reads TGCGCCAGCAGCTTGAGTGTCAGGGCTAGGAATGAGCAGTTCTTC. Translating it yields CASSLSVRARNEQFF. Together with reference TRBV5-1 and TRBJ2-1, the CDR3 gives the full variable domain: KAGVTQTPRYLIKTRGQQVTLSCSPISGHRSVSWYQQTPGQGLQFLFEYFSETQRNKGNFPGRFSGRQFSNSRSEMNVSTLELGDSALYLCASSLSVRARNEQFFGPGTRLTVL.

V gene TRBV25-1 combines with J gene TRBJ1-2, with 8 bases that match TRBD1. Germline CDR1 and CDR2: MGHDK and SYGVNS. V gave up 5 bases and J gave up 4 bases; unmatched junction bases: 0. This CDR3 comprises 12 residues. CDR3 nucleotides: TGTGCCAGCAGTACAGGGGGCTATGGCTACACCTTC. This codes for CASSTGGYGYTF.